A selection of T cell receptor beta chains follows, all from one sample in a study of cytomegalovirus exposure and HLA in healthy donors. Measured with immunoSEQ multiplex PCR; TCRdb has only the in-frame clones, and not every one. Altogether a few hundred thousand clones are present, about 74% being singletons, with the ten largest covering around 15%. The sample was PBMCs. The receptor source for this set is a man between 35 and 55 years old in good health and CMV-seronegative. CDR3s include the opening cysteine and the closing phenylalanine or tryptophan. The D gene is left open where the match is weak. Clone size is not always given. Where it is, it says once, few, many or a class for expanded clones.

D gene	clone size	V gene	J gene	CDR3 protein	CDR3 DNA
.	.	TRBV5-4	TRBJ2-7	CASSLDGSRWEQYF	TGTGCCAGCAGCTTGGACGGGAGTCGATGGGAGCAGTACTTC
.	.	TRBV19	TRBJ1-1	CASGRGLNTEAFF	TGTGCCAGTGGCAGGGGTCTGAACACTGAAGCTTTCTTT
.	.	TRBV12-5	TRBJ2-2	CGWEATTGEPFF	TGTGGGTGGGAGGCGACCACCGGGGAGCCGTTTTTT
TRBD1	.	TRBV18	TRBJ1-1	CASSRRDRDWGTEAFF	TGTGCCAGCTCACGCCGGGACAGGGATTGGGGCACTGAAGCTTTCTTT
TRBD1	.	TRBV9	TRBJ1-1	CASSPSGGFMNTEAFF	TGTGCCAGCAGCCCCTCAGGGGGGTTCATGAACACTGAAGCTTTCTTT
.	.	TRBV6-5	TRBJ1-2	CASNPSGGLEGYTF	TGTGCCAGCAACCCTTCCGGGGGGTTAGAGGGCTACACCTTC
.	few	TRBV2	TRBJ2-1	CASSLSGYSYNEQFF	TGTGCCAGCAGTCTTAGCGGATACTCCTACAATGAGCAGTTCTTC
.	.	TRBV25-1	TRBJ2-7	CASSDIAKQYF	TGTGCCAGCAGTGATATCGCTAAGCAGTACTTC
.	few	TRBV30	TRBJ1-1	CAWSVSWNTEAFF	TGTGCCTGGAGTGTAAGCTGGAACACTGAAGCTTTCTTT
.	.	TRBV7-9	TRBJ2-1	CAFRGEYNEQFF	TGTGCCTTCAGGGGGGAGTACAATGAGCAGTTCTTC
.	once	TRBV6-5	TRBJ1-6	CASRPPGGWNSPLHF	TGTGCCAGCAGACCCCCCGGGGGTTGGAATTCACCCCTCCACTTT
TRBD1	.	TRBV7-9	TRBJ2-7	CASRRTTGTDEQYF	TGTGCCAGCAGACGGACGACAGGGACCGACGAGCAGTACTTC
.	few	TRBV5-8	TRBJ2-7	CASSLRQDPYYEQYF	TGTGCCAGCAGCTTGAGACAGGACCCCTACTATGAGCAGTACTTC
.	few	TRBV5-8	TRBJ2-7	CASSLEYEQYF	TGTGCCAGCAGCTTGGAATACGAGCAGTACTTC
TRBD2	.	TRBV9	TRBJ2-1	CASSPMTSRVAEQFF	TGTGCCAGCAGCCCCATGACTAGCCGAGTAGCTGAGCAGTTCTTC
.	few	TRBV7-9	TRBJ2-2	CASSLAGSSMELFF	TGTGCCAGCAGCTTAGCGGGGAGTTCGATGGAGCTGTTTTTT
.	.	TRBV19	TRBJ2-1	CASSTGFWVEQFF	TGTGCCAGTAGTACAGGGTTCTGGGTTGAGCAGTTCTTC
TRBD1	.	TRBV20-1	TRBJ1-2	CSARLGQGPPF	TGCAGTGCTAGATTGGGACAGGGACCCCCCTTC
TRBD1	.	TRBV5-6	TRBJ1-5	CASSFGFGQGGNQPQHF	TGTGCCAGCAGCTTTGGATTTGGACAGGGGGGCAATCAGCCCCAGCATTTT
TRBD1	.	TRBV9	TRBJ2-7	CASSGTGTATYEQYF	TGTGCCAGCAGCGGAACCGGGACAGCAACTTACGAGCAGTACTTC
TRBD1	.	TRBV27	TRBJ1-5	CASRPTGTGYIGNQPQHF	TGTGCCAGCAGACCGACCGGGACAGGGTATATTGGCAATCAGCCCCAGCATTTT
.	.	TRBV27	TRBJ1-6	CASTSSPGVNSPLHF	TGTGCCAGCACCTCTAGCCCAGGGGTTAATTCACCCCTCCACTTT
TRBD1	.	TRBV5-1	TRBJ2-3	CASSGRDRFTDTQYF	TGCGCCAGCAGCGGCCGGGACAGATTCACAGATACGCAGTATTTT
.	.	TRBV19	TRBJ1-5	CASSIERAAGQPQHF	TGTGCCAGTAGTATAGAAAGGGCGGCGGGACAGCCCCAGCATTTT
.	.	TRBV30	TRBJ2-3	CAWSVLGASTDTQYF	TGTGCCTGGAGTGTACTAGGAGCTAGCACAGATACGCAGTATTTT
TRBD2	.	TRBV5-6	TRBJ2-1	CASKGLAGSTEQFF	TGTGCCAGCAAAGGACTAGCGGGGTCGACGGAGCAGTTCTTC
.	.	TRBV12-5	TRBJ2-1	CASGSHREEQFF	TGTGCTAGTGGTTCCCATCGGGAGGAGCAGTTCTTC
TRBD1	few	TRBV7-3	TRBJ1-1	CASSLDRDTEAFF	TGTGCCAGCAGCTTAGACAGGGACACTGAAGCTTTCTTT
.	.	TRBV2	TRBJ1-5	CASSGQLYSNQPQHF	TGTGCCAGCAGCGGACAGTTATATAGCAATCAGCCCCAGCATTTT
.	.	TRBV21-1	TRBJ2-3	CASSKARGTASPGSTDTQYF	TGTGCCAGCAGCAAAGCTCGAGGGACAGCGTCCCCCGGAAGCACAGATACGCAGTATTTT
TRBD2	.	TRBV7-9	TRBJ2-7	CASSLGSGGPLGGEQYF	TGTGCCAGCAGCTTAGGCAGCGGGGGGCCCCTGGGAGGCGAGCAGTACTTC
TRBD1	.	TRBV30	TRBJ2-3	CAWSKGASTDTQYF	TGTGCCTGGAGTAAGGGGGCGAGCACAGATACGCAGTATTTT
.	.	TRBV7-7	TRBJ2-7	CASSLGFNYEQYF	TGTGCCAGCAGCTTAGGTTTTAACTACGAGCAGTACTTC
.	.	TRBV2	TRBJ2-3	CASSDGSGVGLTDTQYF	TGTGCCAGCAGTGATGGGAGTGGGGTCGGCCTCACAGATACGCAGTATTTT
TRBD1	.	TRBV28	TRBJ1-3	CASSLPDRAGNTIYF	TGTGCCAGCAGTTTACCGGACAGGGCCGGAAACACCATATATTTT
.	once	TRBV6-1	TRBJ2-7	CASSEILSEQYF	TGTGCCAGCAGTGAAATCCTGTCCGAGCAGTACTTC
TRBD1	.	TRBV28	TRBJ1-5	CASSSDREENQPQHF	TGTGCCAGCAGTTCAGACAGGGAGGAAAATCAGCCCCAGCATTTT
.	.	TRBV29-1	TRBJ2-2	CSVGHHTGELFF	TGCAGCGTTGGACATCACACCGGGGAGCTGTTTTTT
TRBD1	.	TRBV4-1	TRBJ1-5	CASSQVGPGQSNQPQHF	TGCGCCAGCAGCCAAGTAGGCCCGGGACAGAGCAATCAGCCCCAGCATTTT
TRBD2	.	TRBV4-1	TRBJ2-2	CASSGTSGGALGELFF	TGCGCCAGCAGCGGAACTAGCGGGGGGGCCCTCGGGGAGCTGTTTTTT
.	.	TRBV18	TRBJ1-4	CASSPPQNNEKLFF	TGTGCCAGCTCACCACCACAGAACAATGAAAAACTGTTTTTT
TRBD1	few	TRBV15	TRBJ2-3	CATSTYRGSTDTQYF	TGTGCCACCAGCACGTACAGGGGAAGCACAGATACGCAGTATTTT
.	.	TRBV19	TRBJ2-7	CASSPGLPYEQYF	TGTGCCAGTAGTCCCGGACTACCGTACGAGCAGTACTTC
.	.	TRBV5-4	TRBJ1-4	CASSLWGVGEKLFF	TGTGCCAGCAGCTTGTGGGGCGTCGGTGAAAAACTGTTTTTT